The sample holds a few counts of the clone carrying this T cell receptor (beta chain). The target antigen is unknown. This entry is derived from a study of radiation and T cells in renal cell carcinoma. Study as a whole: Nephrectomy followed 15 Gy stereotactic body radiation by 4 weeks.

This sample's time point: baseline pretreatment blood. Noted treatment: 15 Gy SBRT to primary tumor, nephrectomy 4 weeks later. The patient's renal cell carcinoma had clear cell pathology. Findings of the study overall: From baseline, blood top tumor clonotypes peaked at 2 weeks post-radiation. No pretreatment tumor biopsies were available for baseline clonotypes.

Germline loops: CDR1 SGHKS, CDR2 YYEKEE (reference sequence). V gave up 6 bases and J gave up 6 bases, with 21 bases separating them. CDR3 length: 15 amino acids. Only in-frame clones appear in the TCRdb table, and some are missing; sequencing was by immunoSEQ multiplex PCR. The sample carries tens of thousands of clones, more than 75% recorded once. The sample here was blood, taken from a patient whose treatment included radiotherapy and nephrectomy. The receptor was derived from a man in his sixties with renal cell carcinoma. This rearrangement joins TRBV5-5 to TRBJ1-1; D remains unclear. Here the CDR3 DNA reads TGTGCCAGCACCCTGAAGAGGGCCCCCGTAGCTGAAGCTTTCTTT. Translated: CASTLKRAPVAEAFF.